This T cell receptor beta chain was documented in a study of cytomegalovirus exposure and HLA in healthy donors. General study results and limits: The listing of roughly 160 TCR beta chains classed them as cytomegalovirus-associated.

While the first cohort had 500 to 700 subjects, the donors belonged to the separate validation cohort of over a hundred subjects. With 5 bases clipped from V and 3 bases from J, the junction kept 3 bases outside the gene matches. Germline V lookup: CDR1 MNHEY, CDR2 SVGAGI. The CDR3 length is 15 residues. Using immunoSEQ multiplex PCR, the repertoire was profiled, and TCRdb retains in-frame clones only, with some absent. Of 250,000 to 350,000 clones listed, around 90% are singletons. With regard to this clone: As yet, its antigen is unknown.

Sequenced: PBMCs. The receptor was derived from a woman younger than 45 in good health and CMV-seropositive. V usage is TRBV6-5 and J usage is TRBJ2-3; 12 bases map to TRBD2. The CDR3 DNA follows: TGTGCCAGCAGTAGCACTAGCGGGAGGACAGATACGCAGTATTTT. It yields the protein CASSSTSGRTDTQYF.